Only a few counts were recorded for the clone carrying this T cell receptor beta chain. Per the germline V gene, CDR1 is SGHTA and CDR2 is FQGTGA. Trimming cost V 0 bases and J 4 bases, with 12 bases left between them. The length of the CDR3 is 15 residues. Combining a sample-barcoded 5' primer with a J-beta primer mix, a second PCR ran for about 7 to 12 cycles. Each cDNA was tagged by a template-switch adaptor containing 12 random nucleotides. MiXCR was run by TCRdb on the 5' RACE reads, yielding one entry per CDR3 protein. Of about 1.5 million distinct CDR3 sequences in the sample, 40% to 50% were seen once. This sample was included in a study of blood T cells in healthy people across ages. The wider study: Per two T cells, about one barcoded beta molecule was captured through template switching.

Total RNA, at least 6 micrograms per sample, was extracted from PBMCs. V usage is TRBV7-3 and J usage is TRBJ1-2; D is uncertain. This TCR was sampled from a woman between 18 and 30 years old in good health. The source material was blood. CDR3 nucleotide sequence: TGTGCCAGCAGCTTAACTCCGGGGAGCCCCTATGGCTACACCTTC. This encodes CASSLTPGSPYGYTF.